Shown below are 24 T cell receptor beta chains from a single sample sequenced in a study of early T cells in non-severe SARS-CoV-2 infection. MiXCR, run by TCRdb on the 5' RACE reads, gives a single entry per CDR3 protein. The table shows about 49,000 distinct CDR3 sequences, with about 12% occurring only once. Input material: whole blood. The receptor source for this set is an adult who was a healthcare worker with PCR-confirmed SARS-CoV-2 infection or an uninfected control (not recorded which).

This clonotype was counted ten times or more. The chain has TRBV28 and TRBJ1-2; D is ambiguous. The CDR3 runs 12 residues. V was shortened by 2 bases and J by 5 bases, with 6 bases between the two germline ends. Germline CDR1 and CDR2: MDHEN and SYDVKM. Here the CDR3 DNA reads TGTGCCAGCAGTTTAAGGAGATATGGCTACACCTTC. Protein product: CASSLRRYGYTF.

This clonotype was recorded at least ten times. The chain has TRBV3-1 and TRBJ2-1, with 10 bases aligning to TRBD2. The CDR3 runs 15 residues. J gave up 5 bases and V 4 bases, and 5 bases lay outside the gene matches. Germline V gene lookup returns CDR1 LGHDT and CDR2 YNNKEL (reference sequence). In DNA, the CDR3 is TGTGCCAGCAGCCCCGGACTAGCGGTTAACAATGAGCAGTTCTTC. Its translation: CASSPGLAVNNEQFF.

This clonotype was found once. V gene TRBV9 combines with J gene TRBJ2-3, with a possible D match to TRBD2 (6 bases). CDR1 and CDR2 from the germline V gene are SGDLS and YYNGEE. V lost 0 bases and J 3 bases, leaving 17 bases between the germline ends. CDR3 size: 17 residues. CDR3 sequence (DNA): TGTGCCAGCAGCGTAGGCCTAGCGCGGGCCTTAACAGATACGCAGTATTTT. Translated, it gives CASSVGLARALTDTQYF.

This clonotype came up many times. The gene calls are TRBV6-5 and TRBJ2-6, with 8 bases fitting TRBD1. Unmatched junction bases numbered 6, after V lost 5 bases and J lost 0 bases. CDR3 size: 17 residues. The germline V gene has CDR1 MNHEY and CDR2 SVGAGI. The CDR3 region is CASSRRTGNSGANVLTF. The CDR3 region has the DNA TGTGCCAGCAGTCGGAGGACAGGGAACTCTGGGGCCAACGTCCTGACTTTC.

This clonotype was counted many times. This sequence joins TRBV28 and TRBJ1-3; D gene unclear. The CDR3 covers 15 residues. CDR1 and CDR2 from the germline V gene are MDHEN and SYDVKM. The V end lost 2 bases, the J end lost 4 bases, and 12 bases lay between the germline ends. As DNA, the CDR3 is TGTGCCAGCAGTTTAACGGCGAGGAGGGGAAACACCATATATTTT. Its protein product is CASSLTARRGNTIYF. Using reference TRBV28 and TRBJ1-3 for the parts outside the CDR3, the full variable domain is DVKVTQSSRYLVKRTGEKVFLECVQDMDHENMFWYRQDPGLGLRLIYFSYDVKMKEKGDIPEGYSVSREKKERFSLILESASTNQTSMYLCASSLTARRGNTIYFGEGSWLTVV.

The chain combines TRBV11-3 with TRBJ2-7; the D gene is possibly TRBD2 (5 bases). In germline, CDR1 is SGHNT, CDR2 YENEEA. CDR3 length: 12 amino acids. Trimming took off 7 bases at V and 4 bases at J, with 11 bases between the two ends. For the CDR3, the DNA is TGTGCCAGCACACTCCCGGGATACGAGCAGTACTTC. Amino acids: CASTLPGYEQYF. The whole variable domain, filled in from reference TRBV11-3 and TRBJ2-7, reads EAGVVQSPRYKIIEKKQPVAFWCNPISGHNTLYWYLQNLGQGPELLIRYENEEAVDDSQLPKDRFSAERLKGVDSTLKIQPAELGDSAVYLCASTLPGYEQYFGPGTRLTVT.

This clonotype has at least ten counts. This chain links TRBV11-1 with TRBJ2-7; D remains unclear. V was pared by 6 bases and J by 5 bases, with 17 bases between. The germline V gene encodes CDR1 SGHAT and CDR2 FQDESV (reference sequence). The CDR3 has 14 amino acids. DNA of the CDR3: TGTGCCAGCAGACGAGTTGGACCGGGCAACGAGCAGTACTTC. Its translation: CASRRVGPGNEQYF.

This clonotype was seen many times. The chain has TRBV29-1 and TRBJ2-3, with no clear D. Trimming removed 3 bases at V and 4 bases at J, with 8 bases between. The CDR3 contains 12 residues. Germline V CDR1 and CDR2: SQVTM, ANQGSEA. CDR3 sequence reads: CSVDPPPDTQYF. The DNA of the CDR3 is TGCAGCGTTGACCCTCCGCCAGATACGCAGTATTTT.

This clonotype showed up just a few times. This chain uses TRBV4-2 with TRBJ1-3, with a weak D call TRBD1 (6 bases). CDR1 LGHNA and CDR2 YNFKEQ come from the germline V gene. Trimming took 0 bases from V and 0 from J, leaving 18 bases between them. This CDR3 region has 19 residues. The CDR3 region is CASSQDSTRGGYSGNTIYF. As DNA, the CDR3 is TGTGCCAGCAGCCAAGATTCAACCCGCGGGGGCTACTCTGGAAACACCATATATTTT.

At least ten counts were recorded for this clonotype. V and J are TRBV24-1 and TRBJ2-5; D gene uncertain. In germline, CDR1 is KGHDR, CDR2 SFDVKD. V lost 3 bases and J lost 3, with 13 bases in between. The CDR3 loop spans 15 amino acids. The CDR3: CATSDPVPAEETQYF. CDR3 bases: TGTGCCACCAGTGATCCCGTTCCAGCCGAAGAGACCCAGTACTTC.

This clonotype was recorded a few times. This chain uses TRBV7-3 with TRBJ2-3; no definite D call. Germline CDR1 and CDR2: SGHTA and FQGTGA. The CDR3 length is 16 residues. Trimming stripped 1 base from V and 2 bases from J, with 13 bases between. Written as DNA, the CDR3 is TGTGCCAGCAGCTTAATGGGCAGCCAGTACACAGATACGCAGTATTTT. Translation: CASSLMGSQYTDTQYF.

V usage is TRBV15 and J usage is TRBJ2-5; D uncertain. The CDR3 consists of 12 residues. The germline V gene has CDR1 LNHNV and CDR2 YYDKDF (reference sequence). V shed 2 bases and J shed 4 bases, with 5 bases lying between them. In DNA, the CDR3 is TGTGCCACCAGCAGATTAAGAGAGACCCAGTACTTC. Its protein product is CATSRLRETQYF.

The J gene is TRBJ2-1, the V gene TRBV20-1, with D perhaps TRBD1 or TRBD2 (5 bases each). This CDR3 is 18 amino acids long. Germline-derived CDR1 and CDR2 are DFQATT and SNEGSKA (reference sequence). Trimming took off 1 base at V and 4 bases at J, with 23 bases between the two ends. The CDR3 is CSARGQGVSAATYNEQFF. CDR3 sequence (DNA): TGCAGTGCTAGAGGCCAAGGGGTCTCAGCGGCGACATACAATGAGCAGTTCTTC.

There are many counts of this clonotype. The genes are TRBV10-3 and TRBJ1-1; D possibly corresponds to TRBD1 (5 bases). V lost 6 bases to trimming and J lost 2 bases, with 19 bases between them. CDR3 length: 16 residues. Per germline, CDR1 ENHRY and CDR2 SYGVKD. CDR3 in amino acids: CAIRGPGPERNTEAFF. In DNA, the CDR3 is TGTGCCATCAGGGGGCCGGGCCCGGAACGAAACACTGAAGCTTTCTTT.

This clonotype was seen a handful of times. V usage is TRBV11-2 and J usage is TRBJ2-7; 7 bases are a match to TRBD2. Unmatched junction bases numbered 7, after V lost 5 bases and J lost 0 bases. This CDR3 has 15 residues. The germline V gene encodes CDR1 SGHAT and CDR2 FQNNGV. CDR3: CASSQDGGSSYEQYF. The CDR3 DNA sequence: TGTGCCAGCAGCCAGGATGGCGGGAGCTCCTACGAGCAGTACTTC.

The chain combines TRBV6-1 with TRBJ2-1, with D uncertain. The V end lost 5 bases, the J end lost 12 bases, and 8 bases lay between the germline ends. The CDR3 runs to 10 residues. Germline-derived CDR1 and CDR2 are MNHNS and SASEGT. The CDR3 spells CASSQSRQFF. The CDR3 DNA follows: TGTGCCAGCAGTCAGTCGAGGCAGTTCTTC.

This clonotype has ten or more counts. The chain joins TRBV29-1 to TRBJ2-3; D possibly uses TRBD1 or TRBD2 (5 bases each). Germline V gene data show CDR1 as SQVTM and CDR2 as ANQGSEA. The CDR3 covers 14 residues. V gave up 4 bases and J gave up 0 bases, with 11 bases separating them. The CDR3 sequence: CSVGRGSSTDTQYF. CDR3 nucleotide sequence: TGCAGCGTTGGACGGGGCTCTAGCACAGATACGCAGTATTTT.

This clonotype has a count of ten or more. The chain couples TRBV19 to TRBJ1-5, with D hard to call. Trimming took 6 bases from V and 6 from J, leaving 12 bases between them. CDR3 length equals 13 residues. The germline V gene encodes CDR1 LNHDA and CDR2 SQIVND (reference sequence). CDR3 region: CASSQQRVQPQHF. The CDR3 DNA is TGTGCCAGTAGCCAACAGAGGGTTCAGCCCCAGCATTTT.

This clonotype was recorded many times. The chain combines TRBV28 with TRBJ2-1; 14 nucleotides agree with TRBD2. Germline CDR1 and CDR2: MDHEN and SYDVKM. The CDR3 extends over 15 amino acids. With V trimmed by 10 bases and J by 7 bases, 9 bases remained unmatched. The DNA of the CDR3 is TGTGCCACCTCCTTGGGACTAGCGGGAGAAAATGAGCAGTTCTTC. Translated, it gives CATSLGLAGENEQFF.

This clonotype rates as medium-sized. This chain joins TRBV29-1 and TRBJ1-1; TRBD1 agrees at 7 bases. Germline lookup yields CDR1 SQVTM and CDR2 ANQGSEA. The ends lost 8 bases at V and 11 bases at J; junction bases unmatched: 11. The CDR3 is 11 amino acids. CDR3: CSFLTGKLAFF. CDR3 in DNA: TGCAGCTTCCTGACAGGGAAGTTGGCTTTCTTT.

Here the CDR3 reads CASSLKSTGGHEQYF. The CDR3 DNA is TGTGCCAGCAGCTTAAAGAGTACAGGGGGCCACGAGCAGTACTTC. The chain combines TRBV7-3 with TRBJ2-7, with 9 bases identical to TRBD1. After removal of 1 base from V and 5 bases from J, the junction contained 6 bases not matched to a gene. CDR3 length: 15 amino acids. Germline CDR1 reads SGHTA; CDR2 reads FQGTGA.

The chain links TRBV29-1 to TRBJ2-3; 10 nucleotides match TRBD2. The germline V gene encodes CDR1 SQVTM and CDR2 ANQGSEA. CDR3 size: 15 residues. V lost 4 bases and J lost 1; bases outside the gene matches: 5. CDR3 DNA sequence: TGCAGCGTTGCTTGGCTAGCGGGGGGCACAGATACGCAGTATTTT. This encodes CSVAWLAGGTDTQYF.

The V gene is TRBV19, the J gene TRBJ2-7, with TRBD1 matching 11 bases. Germline V gene lookup returns CDR1 LNHDA and CDR2 SQIVND (reference sequence). The CDR3 spans 15 residues. Trimming at V came to 8 bases and at J to 2 bases, leaving 8 bases not matched to a gene. CDR3 sequence reads: CASSPGTGGAYEQYF. For the CDR3, the DNA is TGTGCCAGTTCCCCCGGGACAGGGGGGGCCTACGAGCAGTACTTC.

The chain carries TRBV6-5 and TRBJ1-2; D is possibly TRBD1 (6 bases). V lost 4 bases and J 5 bases, leaving 11 bases between the germline ends. Germline CDR1 is MNHEY and CDR2 is SVGAGI. This CDR3 is 13 amino acids long. The CDR3 sequence: CASSFRQEYGYTF. CDR3 bases: TGTGCCAGCAGTTTTCGACAGGAATATGGCTACACCTTC.